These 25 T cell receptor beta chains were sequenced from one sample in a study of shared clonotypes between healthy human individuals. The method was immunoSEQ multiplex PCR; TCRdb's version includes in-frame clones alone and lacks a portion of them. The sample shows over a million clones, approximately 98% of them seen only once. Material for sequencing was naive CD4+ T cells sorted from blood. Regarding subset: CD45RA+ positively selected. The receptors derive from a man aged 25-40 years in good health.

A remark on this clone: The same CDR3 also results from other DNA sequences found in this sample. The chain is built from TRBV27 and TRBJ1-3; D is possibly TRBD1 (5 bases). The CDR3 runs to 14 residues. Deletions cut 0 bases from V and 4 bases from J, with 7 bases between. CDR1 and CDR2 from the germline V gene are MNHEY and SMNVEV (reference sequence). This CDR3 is CASSLSGVGNTIYF. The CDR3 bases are TGTGCCAGCAGTTTATCAGGGGTAGGAAACACCATATATTTT.

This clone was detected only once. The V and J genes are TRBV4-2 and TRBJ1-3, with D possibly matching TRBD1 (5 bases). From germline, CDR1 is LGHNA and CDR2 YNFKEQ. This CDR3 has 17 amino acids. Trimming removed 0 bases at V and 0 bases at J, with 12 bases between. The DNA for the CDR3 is TGTGCCAGCAGCCAAGAAGGGGACTCTAGCTCTGGAAACACCATATATTTT. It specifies CASSQEGDSSSGNTIYF.

CDR3 amino acids: CSATSRDRVPDTQYF. DNA of the CDR3: TGCAGCGCTACGTCCCGGGACAGGGTCCCAGATACGCAGTATTTT. The genes are TRBV29-1 and TRBJ2-3; 9 bases align to TRBD1. The CDR3 contains 15 residues. Unmatched junction bases numbered 12, after V lost 7 bases and J lost 4 bases. Germline CDR1 and CDR2: SQVTM and ANQGSEA.

The CDR3 region is CASQGPTNEKLFF. CDR3 sequence (DNA): TGTGCCAGCCAGGGACCAACTAATGAAAAACTGTTTTTT. The chain employs TRBV2 and TRBJ1-4, with D perhaps TRBD1 (5 bases). There are 13 residues in the CDR3. The germline gives CDR1 SNHLY, CDR2 FYNNEI. Trimming removed 8 bases from V and 0 bases from J, with 7 bases in between.

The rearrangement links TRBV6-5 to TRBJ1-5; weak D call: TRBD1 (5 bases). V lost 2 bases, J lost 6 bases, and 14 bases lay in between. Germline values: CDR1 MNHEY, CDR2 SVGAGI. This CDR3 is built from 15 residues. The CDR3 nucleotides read TGTGCCAGCAGTTACGTTCAGGGCTCTGGTCAGCCCCAGCATTTT. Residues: CASSYVQGSGQPQHF.

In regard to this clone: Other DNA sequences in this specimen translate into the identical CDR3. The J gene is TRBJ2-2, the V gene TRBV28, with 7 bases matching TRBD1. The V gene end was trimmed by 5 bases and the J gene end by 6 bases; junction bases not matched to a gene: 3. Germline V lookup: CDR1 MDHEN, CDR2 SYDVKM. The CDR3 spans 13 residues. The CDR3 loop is CASSRTGPGELFF. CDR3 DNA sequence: TGTGCCAGCAGTAGGACAGGTCCCGGGGAGCTGTTTTTT.

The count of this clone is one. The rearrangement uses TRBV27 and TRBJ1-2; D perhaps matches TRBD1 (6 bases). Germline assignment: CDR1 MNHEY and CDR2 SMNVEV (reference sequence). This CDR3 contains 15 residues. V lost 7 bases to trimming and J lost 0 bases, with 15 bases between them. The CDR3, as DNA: TGTGCCAGCACAACGGGGGCATCTGCTAACTATGGCTACACCTTC. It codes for CASTTGASANYGYTF.

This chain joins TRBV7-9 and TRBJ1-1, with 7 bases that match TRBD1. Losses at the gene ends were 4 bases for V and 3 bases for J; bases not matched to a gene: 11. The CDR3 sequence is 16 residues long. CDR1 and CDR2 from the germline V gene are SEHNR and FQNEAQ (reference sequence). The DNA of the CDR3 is TGTGCCAGCAGCTCGAACACCAGGACAGGAGACACTGAAGCTTTCTTT. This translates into CASSSNTRTGDTEAFF.

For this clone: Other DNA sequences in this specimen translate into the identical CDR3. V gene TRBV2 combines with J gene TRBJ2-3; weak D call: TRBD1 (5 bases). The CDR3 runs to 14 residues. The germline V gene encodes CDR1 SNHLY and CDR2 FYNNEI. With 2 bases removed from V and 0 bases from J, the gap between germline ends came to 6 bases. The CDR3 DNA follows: TGTGCCAGCAGTGAACAGGGTAGCACAGATACGCAGTATTTT. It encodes CASSEQGSTDTQYF.

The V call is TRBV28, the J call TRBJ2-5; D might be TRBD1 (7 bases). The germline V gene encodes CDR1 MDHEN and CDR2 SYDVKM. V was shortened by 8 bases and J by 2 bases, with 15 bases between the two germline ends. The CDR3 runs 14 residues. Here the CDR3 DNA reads TGTGCCAGCGCCTCAGGGGGGAATCAAGAGACCCAGTACTTC. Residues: CASASGGNQETQYF.

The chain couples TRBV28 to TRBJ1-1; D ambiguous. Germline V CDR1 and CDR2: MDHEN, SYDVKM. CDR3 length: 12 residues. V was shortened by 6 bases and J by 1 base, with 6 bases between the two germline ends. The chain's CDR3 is CASSPTNTEAFF. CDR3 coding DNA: TGTGCCAGCAGCCCGACGAACACTGAAGCTTTCTTT.

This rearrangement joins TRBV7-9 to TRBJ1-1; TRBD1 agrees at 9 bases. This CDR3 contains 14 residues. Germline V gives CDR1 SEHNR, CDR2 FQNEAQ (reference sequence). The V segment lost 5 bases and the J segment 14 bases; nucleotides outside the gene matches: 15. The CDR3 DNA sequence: TGTGCCAGCAGCGCCCGGGACAGGGACCAGGCCTTATTCTTT. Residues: CASSARDRDQALFF. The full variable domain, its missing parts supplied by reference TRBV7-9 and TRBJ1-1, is DTGVSQNPRHKITKRGQNVTFRCDPISEHNRLYWYRQTLGQGPEFLTYFQNEAQLEKSRLLSDRFSAERPKGSFSTLEIQRTEQGDSAMYLCASSARDRDQALFFGQGTRLTVV.

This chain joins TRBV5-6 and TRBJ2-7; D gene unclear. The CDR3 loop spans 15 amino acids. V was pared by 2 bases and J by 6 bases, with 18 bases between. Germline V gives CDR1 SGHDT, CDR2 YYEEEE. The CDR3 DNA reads TGTGCCAGCAGCTTCACGACGGTCGTCTCGGGCGAGCAGTACTTC. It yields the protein CASSFTTVVSGEQYF.

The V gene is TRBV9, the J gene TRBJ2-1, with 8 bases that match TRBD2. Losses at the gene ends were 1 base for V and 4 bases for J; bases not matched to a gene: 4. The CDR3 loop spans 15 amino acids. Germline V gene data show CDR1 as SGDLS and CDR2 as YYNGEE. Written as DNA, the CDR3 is TGTGCCAGCAGCGTATCTAGCGGGCAGTACAATGAGCAGTTCTTC. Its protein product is CASSVSSGQYNEQFF.

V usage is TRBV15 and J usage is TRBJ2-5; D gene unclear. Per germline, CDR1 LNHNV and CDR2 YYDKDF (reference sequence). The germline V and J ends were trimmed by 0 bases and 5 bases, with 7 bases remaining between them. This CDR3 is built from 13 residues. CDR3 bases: TGTGCCACCAGCAGAGATACATTGGAGACCCAGTACTTC. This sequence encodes CATSRDTLETQYF. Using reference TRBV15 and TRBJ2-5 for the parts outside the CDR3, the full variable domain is DAMVIQNPRYQVTQFGKPVTLSCSQTLNHNVMYWYQQKSSQAPKLLFHYYDKDFNNEADTPDNFQSRRPNTSFCFLDIRSPGLGDTAMYLCATSRDTLETQYFGPGTRLLVL.

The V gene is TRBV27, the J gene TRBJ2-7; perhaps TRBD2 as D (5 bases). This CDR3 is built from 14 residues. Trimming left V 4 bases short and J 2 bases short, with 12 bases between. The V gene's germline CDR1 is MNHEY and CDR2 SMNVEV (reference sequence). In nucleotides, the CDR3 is TGTGCCAGCAGTTCCCGGGATACCACCTACGAGCAGTACTTC. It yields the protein CASSSRDTTYEQYF.

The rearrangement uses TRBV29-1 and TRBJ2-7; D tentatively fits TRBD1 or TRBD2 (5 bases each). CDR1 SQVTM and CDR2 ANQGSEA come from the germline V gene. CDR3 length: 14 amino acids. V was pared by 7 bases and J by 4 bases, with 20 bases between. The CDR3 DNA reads TGCAGCGCTCTTACAAAGGCCGGGACGTACGAGCAGTACTTC. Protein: CSALTKAGTYEQYF.

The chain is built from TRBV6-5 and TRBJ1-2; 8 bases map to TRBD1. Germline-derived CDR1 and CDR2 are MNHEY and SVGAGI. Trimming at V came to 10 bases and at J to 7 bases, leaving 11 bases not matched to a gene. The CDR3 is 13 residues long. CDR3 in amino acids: CATFQGAIGGYTF. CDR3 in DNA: TGTGCCACTTTCCAGGGGGCGATCGGTGGCTACACCTTC.

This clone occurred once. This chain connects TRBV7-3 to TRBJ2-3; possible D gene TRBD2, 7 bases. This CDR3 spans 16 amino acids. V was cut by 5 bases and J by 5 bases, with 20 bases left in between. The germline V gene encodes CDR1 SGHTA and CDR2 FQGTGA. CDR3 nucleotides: TGTGCCAGCAGCCCTCTCGGACGAGGGGGGGGAGATACGCAGTATTTT. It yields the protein CASSPLGRGGGDTQYF.

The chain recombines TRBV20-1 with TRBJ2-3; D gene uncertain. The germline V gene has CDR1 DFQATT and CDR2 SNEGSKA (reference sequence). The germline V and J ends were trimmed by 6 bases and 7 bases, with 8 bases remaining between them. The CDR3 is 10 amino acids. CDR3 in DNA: TGCAGTGCACAAGTCAATACGCAGTATTTT. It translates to CSAQVNTQYF.

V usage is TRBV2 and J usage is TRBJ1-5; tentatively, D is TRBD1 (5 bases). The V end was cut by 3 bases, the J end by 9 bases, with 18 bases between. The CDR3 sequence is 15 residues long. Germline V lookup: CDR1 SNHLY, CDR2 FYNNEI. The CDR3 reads CASSEVVQTGGPQHF. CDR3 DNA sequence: TGTGCCAGCAGTGAGGTCGTTCAAACCGGGGGGCCCCAGCATTTT.

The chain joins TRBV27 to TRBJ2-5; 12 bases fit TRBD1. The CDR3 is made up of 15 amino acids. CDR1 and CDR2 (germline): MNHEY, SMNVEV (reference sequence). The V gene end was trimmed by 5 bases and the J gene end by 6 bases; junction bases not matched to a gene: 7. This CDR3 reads CASSPGQGALKTQYF. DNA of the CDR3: TGTGCCAGCAGTCCGGGACAGGGGGCGTTAAAGACCCAGTACTTC.

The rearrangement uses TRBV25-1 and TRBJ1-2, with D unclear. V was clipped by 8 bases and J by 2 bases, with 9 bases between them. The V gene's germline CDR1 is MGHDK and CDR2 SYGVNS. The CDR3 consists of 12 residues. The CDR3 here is CASRDLNYGYTF. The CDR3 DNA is TGTGCCAGCCGAGACCTGAACTATGGCTACACCTTC.

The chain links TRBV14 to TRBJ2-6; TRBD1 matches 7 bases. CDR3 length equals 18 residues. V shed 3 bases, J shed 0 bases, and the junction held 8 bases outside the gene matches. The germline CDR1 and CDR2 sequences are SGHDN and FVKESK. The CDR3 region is CASSQPDRANSGANVLTF. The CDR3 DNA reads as TGTGCCAGCAGCCAGCCCGACAGGGCAAACTCTGGGGCCAACGTCCTGACTTTC. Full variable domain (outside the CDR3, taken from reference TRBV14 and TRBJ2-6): EAGVTQFPSHSVIEKGQTVTLRCDPISGHDNLYWYRRVMGKEIKFLLHFVKESKQDESGMPNNRFLAERTGGTYSTLKVQPAELEDSGVYFCASSQPDRANSGANVLTFGAGSRLTVL.

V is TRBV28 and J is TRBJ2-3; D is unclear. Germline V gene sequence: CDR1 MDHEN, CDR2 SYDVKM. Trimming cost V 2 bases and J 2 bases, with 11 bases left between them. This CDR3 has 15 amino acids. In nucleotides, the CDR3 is TGTGCCAGCAGTTTACTTAACACCATCACAGATACGCAGTATTTT. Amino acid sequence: CASSLLNTITDTQYF.